What follows are 22 T cell receptor beta chains derived from one specimen sequenced in a study of breast tumors, draining lymph nodes, adjacent tissues. TCRdb reanalysed the multiplex PCR reads using MiXCR and keeps one entry per CDR3 protein. The data contain 150,000 to 250,000 distinct CDR3 sequences, 31% of them singletons. Breast cancer patients provided tissue from their axillary draining lymph nodes. Sequencing was carried out using axillary lymph node tissue. These receptor sequences come from a female donor with breast cancer. Some clones in this sample may be carry-over from other donors' samples.

At least ten counts were recorded for this clonotype. This chain connects TRBV5-8 to TRBJ1-3; weak D call: TRBD1 (5 bases). The germline V gene has CDR1 SGHTS and CDR2 YDEGEE. The V end was cut by 4 bases, the J end by 2 bases, with 10 bases between. This CDR3 spans 14 amino acids. The CDR3 sequence: CASSTRQTGNTIYF. The DNA of the CDR3 is TGTGCCAGCAGCACCCGACAGACTGGAAACACCATATATTTT. Full variable domain (missing parts from reference TRBV5-8 and TRBJ1-3): EAGVTQSPTHLIKTRGQQATLRCSPISGHTSVYWYQQALGLGLQFLLWYDEGEERNRGNFPPRFSGRQFPNYSSELNVNALELEDSALYLCASSTRQTGNTIYFGEGSWLTVV.

Ten or more counts support this clonotype. A much larger clonotype is one base distant, so this may be a read error. The chain is built from TRBV5-8 and TRBJ1-2; 7 bases agree with TRBD1. Trimming cost V 4 bases and J 7 bases; bases outside gene matches: 7. This CDR3 has 13 amino acids. Germline lookup yields CDR1 SGHTS and CDR2 YDEGEE. The CDR3 here is CASSPGQARGYTF. The CDR3 bases are TGTGCCAGCAGCCCCGGACAGGCCCGTGGCTACACCTTC.

This clonotype was seen ten or more times. This sequence joins TRBV20-1 and TRBJ1-2, with 7 bases fitting TRBD1. This CDR3 spans 15 amino acids. Looked up from germline, CDR1 is DFQATT and CDR2 is SNEGSKA (reference sequence). CDR3 amino acids: CTLGGPDSPNYGYTF. The CDR3 nucleotides read TGCACACTAGGGGGCCCGGACAGCCCTAACTATGGCTACACCTTC.

There are a few counts of this clonotype. The chain employs TRBV27 and TRBJ2-1; 11 nucleotides line up with TRBD2. The trim removed 4 bases at V and 5 bases at J, leaving 7 bases unmatched. In germline, CDR1 is MNHEY, CDR2 SMNVEV (reference sequence). This CDR3 comprises 16 residues. CDR3 DNA sequence: TGTGCCAGCAGTTCCCGGGGGACTAGCGGTCACAATGAGCAGTTCTTC. Residues: CASSSRGTSGHNEQFF.

In its sample, this clonotype was seen many times. The chain is built from TRBV12-3 or TRBV12-4 and TRBJ1-2; tentatively, D is TRBD1 (6 bases). The CDR3 spans 15 residues. The V gene lost 6 bases and the J gene lost 2 bases, with 16 bases spanning the gap. The DNA of the CDR3 is TGTGCCAGCAGCCAGACGGGGGGCTCGAACTATGGCTACACCTTC. Its protein is CASSQTGGSNYGYTF.

This clonotype has at least ten counts. This chain connects TRBV20-1 to TRBJ2-1; unclear D gene. The CDR3 contains 10 residues. CDR1 and CDR2 (germline): DFQATT, SNEGSKA (reference sequence). The V gene lost 6 bases and the J gene lost 10 bases, with 10 bases spanning the gap. For the CDR3, the DNA is TGCAGTGCGACCGGGCCCGAGCAGTTCTTC. This translates into CSATGPEQFF.

This clonotype was recorded many times. The chain joins TRBV7-9 to TRBJ1-2; 10 nucleotides line up with TRBD1. Germline values: CDR1 SEHNR, CDR2 FQNEAQ (reference sequence). This CDR3 spans 13 amino acids. V dropped 6 bases and J dropped 14; count of bases not matched to a gene: 12. The CDR3 DNA reads TGTGCCAGCAGGTCCCGGGACAGGGGCGCGATTACCTTC. Its translation is CASRSRDRGAITF.

The V and J genes are TRBV7-3 and TRBJ2-3, with D hard to call. Trimming left V 1 base short and J 5 bases short, with 7 bases between. CDR1 SGHTA and CDR2 FQGTGA come from the germline V gene. The CDR3 length is 13 residues. CDR3 sequence (DNA): TGTGCCAGCAGCTTAAACCCCCGAGATACGCAGTATTTT. It yields the protein CASSLNPRDTQYF.

In DNA form, the CDR3 reads TGTGCCAGCAGCTTTGGGACCGGGGCCAACGTCCTGACTTTC. As protein: CASSFGTGANVLTF. The chain employs TRBV11-3 and TRBJ2-6; either TRBD1 or TRBD2 may fit D (5 bases each). Germline assignment: CDR1 SGHNT and CDR2 YENEEA. This CDR3 region has 14 residues. Trimming stripped 3 bases from V and 4 bases from J, with 7 bases between.

This clonotype occurred many times. The chain has TRBV20-1 and TRBJ1-4, with D hard to call. The CDR3 spans 12 residues. Trimming stripped 8 bases from V and 0 bases from J, with 7 bases between. The germline V gene has CDR1 DFQATT and CDR2 SNEGSKA (reference sequence). The CDR3: CSSISTNEKLFF. In DNA, the CDR3 is TGCAGTTCTATTTCAACTAATGAAAAACTGTTTTTT.

About this clonotype: Possible read error: a much larger clone is one base away. The rearrangement joins TRBV10-2 to TRBJ2-3; tentative D call: TRBD1 (5 bases). Trimming pared 2 bases from V and 1 base from J, leaving 13 bases between. CDR1 is WSHSY, CDR2 SAAADI, per germline. This CDR3 spans 16 amino acids. DNA for the CDR3: TGCGCCAGCAGTGAGGGGGCAGGCCTTCGCACAGATACGCAGTATTTT. Its protein product is CASSEGAGLRTDTQYF.

The table lists this clonotype with a count of one. The V and J genes are TRBV5-1 and TRBJ2-2; D perhaps matches TRBD1 (5 bases). The ends were cut back, 4 bases at V and 0 bases at J, with 13 bases in the middle. The germline V gene has CDR1 SGHRS and CDR2 YFSETQ. The CDR3 length is 16 residues. CDR3 residues: CASSPRQNPNTGELFF. CDR3 DNA: TGCGCCAGCAGCCCGCGACAGAACCCGAACACCGGGGAGCTGTTTTTT.

This clonotype was observed at least ten times. V and J are TRBV2 and TRBJ2-1; TRBD2 is a possible D gene (5 bases). Germline V gene lookup returns CDR1 SNHLY and CDR2 FYNNEI. Deletions cut 6 bases from V and 9 bases from J, with 21 bases between. The CDR3 sequence is 15 residues long. The CDR3 region is CASSKELGPESEQFF. CDR3 sequence (DNA): TGTGCCAGCAGCAAGGAACTAGGACCTGAGAGTGAGCAGTTCTTC.

Ten or more counts support this clonotype. The chain carries TRBV12-3 or TRBV12-4 and TRBJ2-1, with D possibly being TRBD1 (7 bases). The CDR3 runs 15 residues. V was clipped by 5 bases and J by 1 base, with 12 bases between them. In DNA form, the CDR3 reads TGTGCCAGCAGTCCTCCAGGGGGGTCCTACAATGAGCAGTTCTTC. Translated, it gives CASSPPGGSYNEQFF.

The CDR3 sequence: CASSQELTSSYNEQFF. The CDR3 DNA follows: TGTGCCAGCAGCCAGGAGCTGACTAGCTCCTACAATGAGCAGTTCTTC. V is TRBV3-1 and J is TRBJ2-1, with a tentative D call TRBD2 (6 bases). The ends were cut back, 3 bases at V and 0 bases at J, with 12 bases in the middle. CDR3 length equals 16 residues. The V gene's germline CDR1 is LGHDT and CDR2 YNNKEL (reference sequence).

About this clonotype: The junction shows a germline mismatch at one end, possibly a read error. V is TRBV5-1 and J is TRBJ2-1; no clear D gene. The CDR3 totals 16 residues. Germline V gives CDR1 SGHRS, CDR2 YFSETQ. The CDR3 DNA reads TGTGCCAGCTCACCACTCCGGAGCACATCCTACAATGAGCAGTTCTTC. Its translation: CASSPLRSTSYNEQFF.

This clonotype was picked up many times. The chain is built from TRBV7-8 and TRBJ1-4; D is unclear. The V gene's germline CDR1 is SGHVS and CDR2 FQNEAQ. This CDR3 has 13 amino acids. V lost 2 bases to trimming and J lost 8 bases, with 9 bases between them. The CDR3 loop reads CASSLYSDEKLFF. The DNA for the CDR3 is TGTGCCAGCAGCTTATATTCGGACGAAAAACTGTTTTTT.

This clonotype has ten or more counts. V and J are TRBV6-4 and TRBJ1-2; D not resolved. The CDR3 is 16 amino acids. Germline CDR1 and CDR2: MRHNA and SNTAGT. V was cut by 4 bases and J by 1 base, with 16 bases left in between. The CDR3 nucleotides read TGTGCCAGCAGTGTCAGTCGGCCTAACCTTAACTATGGCTACACCTTC. Encoded protein: CASSVSRPNLNYGYTF.

The table lists this clonotype with a few counts. The chain carries TRBV25-1 and TRBJ1-1; D possibly corresponds to TRBD1 (5 bases). The germline gives CDR1 MGHDK, CDR2 SYGVNS. Trimming removed 5 bases from V and 6 bases from J, with 10 bases in between. This CDR3 contains 12 residues. CDR3 in amino acids: CASSTSGAEAFF. The CDR3 region has the DNA TGTGCCAGCAGTACCTCGGGGGCTGAAGCTTTCTTT.

This clonotype was seen only a few times. This chain connects TRBV20-1 to TRBJ1-1; 10 bases line up with TRBD1. The CDR3 is made up of 15 amino acids. The junction had 13 bases not matched to a gene; V was cut back by 5 bases and J by 7 bases. Germline CDR1 DFQATT, CDR2 SNEGSKA (reference sequence). CDR3 DNA sequence: TGCAGTGCTCATCGAACCGGGACAGGGGACATTGAAGCTTTCTTT. This codes for CSAHRTGTGDIEAFF.

This clonotype has only a few counts. This clone may be a read error of a much larger clone one base away. This chain connects TRBV20-1 to TRBJ2-7; 8 nucleotides match TRBD1. In germline, CDR1 is DFQATT, CDR2 SNEGSKA (reference sequence). This CDR3 is built from 14 residues. With V trimmed by 3 bases and J by 6 bases, 10 bases remained unmatched. CDR3 sequence (DNA): TGCAGTGCTAGGCCGGGACAGGTCGACTCCGAGCAGTACTTC. It specifies CSARPGQVDSEQYF.

On this clonotype itself: A much larger clone differs by one base, so this may be a read error. The CDR3 loop is CASSLRTLQFF. CDR3 nucleotides: TGTGCCAGCAGTCTCAGGACCCTTCAGTTCTTC. The chain employs TRBV12-3 or TRBV12-4 and TRBJ2-1; no clear D gene. The CDR3 covers 11 residues. Trimming removed 5 bases at V and 13 bases at J, with 12 bases between.